A selection of T cell receptor beta chains follows, all from one sample in a study of blood T cell repertoires in COVID-19. Profiling relied on immunoSEQ multiplex PCR, and the TCRdb table lists in-frame clones only, not all of them. The sample comprises 65,000 to 80,000 clones, 82% of which are singletons, and 25% to 30% rests with the top ten. Sequencing used peripheral blood. These receptors all stem from a human donor in a cohort sampled during active COVID-19. CDR3s include the opening cysteine and the closing phenylalanine or tryptophan. The D gene is left open where the match is weak. Only some rows state a clone size, as once, few, many or a class for expanded clones.

TGTGCCAGCAGTGAACTAGCGGGGAACAATGAGCAGTTCTTC CASSELAGNNEQFF - TRBJ2-1 TRBD2 TRBV2
TGTGCCAGCAGAGCGGGTGGGGCGGGGTGGGCAGATACGCAGTATTTT CASRAGGAGWADTQYF - TRBJ2-3 - TRBV5-4
TGTGCCAGCAGCTTAGGAGGGCAGGTCCCGAAGGCTGAAGCTTTCTTT CASSLGGQVPKAEAFF - TRBJ1-1 - TRBV7-9
TGTGCCAGCAGCCCCGGGACTAGCTCCGTCGGTGAGCAGTTCTTC CASSPGTSSVGEQFF - TRBJ2-1 TRBD2 TRBV11-3
TGTGCCTGGAGTGAGAATACCTATAGCAATCAGCCCCAGCATTTT CAWSENTYSNQPQHF few TRBJ1-5 - TRBV30
TGTGCCAGCAGCGTCCGGGGAGGCACTGAAGCTTTCTTT CASSVRGGTEAFF once TRBJ1-1 - TRBV6-5
TGTGCCAGCAGCTTAAGAGGGGGGGGCGACAATACGCAGTATTTT CASSLRGGGDNTQYF - TRBJ2-3 - TRBV11-3
TGTGCCAGCAGCTCGGGAGGGGCACAGGGTAGCTTGGGCTACACCTTC CASSSGGAQGSLGYTF - TRBJ1-2 - TRBV11-2
TGTGCCAGCAGCTTAGCGCCAGCCATTGGGGCAGCTAATGAAAAACTGTTTTTT CASSLAPAIGAANEKLFF - TRBJ1-4 - TRBV11-2
TGTGCCAGTAGCGGGGGGACAGATACGCAGTATTTT CASSGGTDTQYF - TRBJ2-3 TRBD2 TRBV7-3
TGTGCCAGCAGCTTCGGGGATGGGAACACTGAAGCTTTCTTT CASSFGDGNTEAFF - TRBJ1-1 - TRBV11-2
TGTGCCAGCAGCGTACCTAGCGGACCGAACACCGGGGAGCTGTTTTTT CASSVPSGPNTGELFF few TRBJ2-2 TRBD2 TRBV9
TGCAGTGCCCGCCAAGAGACCCAGTACTTC CSARQETQYF - TRBJ2-5 - TRBV20-1
TGTGCCAGCCTCCGGACATTCGAGGACACTGAAGCTTTCTTT CASLRTFEDTEAFF - TRBJ1-1 - TRBV5-4
TGTGCCAGCAGTGAAGGGACAGGGGCAGATACGCAGTATTTT CASSEGTGADTQYF few TRBJ2-3 TRBD1 TRBV6-1
TGTGCCAGCAGCTCCGGGACTAGCGTCACAGATACGCAGTATTTT CASSSGTSVTDTQYF - TRBJ2-3 TRBD2 TRBV7-3
TGTGCCAGCAGCTCAGGGGCACCAGGGAACACTGAAGCTTTCTTT CASSSGAPGNTEAFF - TRBJ1-1 - TRBV11-3
TGTGCCAGCAGCTTAGGGACAGGGGAAAATCAGCCCCAGCATTTT CASSLGTGENQPQHF - TRBJ1-5 TRBD1 TRBV7-9
TGTGCCAGCAGTCCGATAGCGGCCGTACTAAAGCTCGAGCAGTTCTTC CASSPIAAVLKLEQFF few TRBJ2-1 - TRBV6-6
TGTGCCAGCAGCGGGACAGCCAACACTGAAGCTTTCTTT CASSGTANTEAFF few TRBJ1-1 TRBD1 TRBV5-4
TGTGCCAGCAGTTCCCGCGAGCTCAACTATGGCTACACCTTC CASSSRELNYGYTF - TRBJ1-2 - TRBV27
TGTGCCACCAGTGACTCAAGGTGGACAGGGAGACAGCCCCAGCATTTT CATSDSRWTGRQPQHF - TRBJ1-5 TRBD1 TRBV24-1
TGTGCCAGCAGCCCGACAGATAATGAAAAACTGTTTTTT CASSPTDNEKLFF - TRBJ1-4 - TRBV3-1/TRBV3-2
TGTGCCAGCAGCTCACGACAGGGGGGGGAAAAACTGTTTTTT CASSSRQGGEKLFF - TRBJ1-4 TRBD1 TRBV3-1/TRBV3-2
TGTGCCAGCAGCCAAGTCGGGGACAATGAGCAGTTCTTC CASSQVGDNEQFF few TRBJ2-1 - TRBV4-2
TGTGCCAGCAGCTTAGAGGAGGCAGGTCTAGCCAAAAACATTCAGTACTTC CASSLEEAGLAKNIQYF - TRBJ2-4 - TRBV11-2
TGTGCCAGCAGCTCCACGTTAGAAGCTAGCGCTACCTACAATGAGCAGTTCTTC CASSSTLEASATYNEQFF - TRBJ2-1 - TRBV7-9
TGTGCCAGCAGCACCGGGACGGCGGGGCAGCCCCAGCATTTT CASSTGTAGQPQHF few TRBJ1-5 - TRBV11-2
TGTGCCAGCAGCCCCGGACAGGGCCAGCTTTCCGGTGGCTACAATGAGCAGTTCTTC CASSPGQGQLSGGYNEQFF - TRBJ2-1 TRBD1 TRBV11-3
TGTGCCAGCAGCCCGACAGGGGGGGCTGGGGAAAAACTGTTTTTT CASSPTGGAGEKLFF - TRBJ1-4 TRBD1 TRBV7-9
TGTGCCAGCACCCAGGGGGATACGCAGTATTTT CASTQGDTQYF - TRBJ2-3 - TRBV27
TGTGCCAGCAGCATGGACAGGGCTCGTTTAGTGGGGTATGGTGGCTACACCTTC CASSMDRARLVGYGGYTF - TRBJ1-2 TRBD1 TRBV5-4
TGTGCCAGCAGCGTAGACCCAGACTTATATGGCTACACCTTC CASSVDPDLYGYTF - TRBJ1-2 - TRBV9
TGTGCCAGCAGGCAAGGGACAGCCAATAATTCACCCCTCCACTTT CASRQGTANNSPLHF few TRBJ1-6 TRBD1 TRBV6-5
TGTGCCAGCAGTACACTGGCGGGGGGGAGAGGGACCCAGTACTTC CASSTLAGGRGTQYF - TRBJ2-5 TRBD2 TRBV11-2
TGTGCCAGCAGCTCAACAGCTTATAATTCACCCCTCCACTTT CASSSTAYNSPLHF - TRBJ1-6 - TRBV7-6
TGTGCCAGCAGAAAGCTAGGAGGGGACACTGAAGCTTTCTTT CASRKLGGDTEAFF - TRBJ1-1 - TRBV5-8
TGTGCCAGCAGTTCGGGACTAGCGGCGTCCTACGAGCAGTACTTC CASSSGLAASYEQYF - TRBJ2-7 TRBD2 TRBV28
TGTGCCAGCAGTTTTAAGACCCCCGGGACTCCACAAGAGACCCAGTACTTC CASSFKTPGTPQETQYF - TRBJ2-5 - TRBV27
TGTGCCAGCAGCTTGGGGCCGATCTATGGCTACACCTTC CASSLGPIYGYTF once TRBJ1-2 - TRBV5-4
TGTGCCTGGATAGCAGATGGGAACACCGGGGAGCTGTTTTTT CAWIADGNTGELFF - TRBJ2-2 - TRBV30
TGCGCCAGCAGCTTGTGGAGTCAGAGCTATGGCTACACCTTC CASSLWSQSYGYTF - TRBJ1-2 - TRBV5-1
TGTGCCAGCAGTGAGGGCAGTCTTTCCTACGAGCAGTACTTC CASSEGSLSYEQYF - TRBJ2-7 - TRBV2
TGTGCCACCAGTGAGAGGACAGGGACTGAGCAGTTCTTC CATSERTGTEQFF - TRBJ2-1 TRBD1 TRBV24-1
TGCAGTGCCGAGGGGGACACTGAAGCTTTCTTT CSAEGDTEAFF - TRBJ1-1 - TRBV20-1
TGTGCCAGCAGACCCGGGACTAGCGTGGATACGCAGTATTTT CASRPGTSVDTQYF few TRBJ2-3 TRBD2 TRBV28
TGTGCCAGCAGTGGGACAGTAGGCAGGACCTATAATTCACCCCTCCACTTT CASSGTVGRTYNSPLHF - TRBJ1-6 - TRBV2
TGCGCCAGCAGCTCTACCGATGCGGGACAGCGTAACTATGGCTACACCTTC CASSSTDAGQRNYGYTF - TRBJ1-2 TRBD1 TRBV5-1
TGTGCCAGCTCACCACTTGCAGATCCCCTCAATGAGCAGTTCTTC CASSPLADPLNEQFF - TRBJ2-1 - TRBV18
TGTGCCTGGAGTTCGAACAGTAATCCCACAGATACGCAGTATTTT CAWSSNSNPTDTQYF - TRBJ2-3 - TRBV30
TGTGCCAGCTCATCACAGGGGGCTAATGAAAAACTGTTTTTT CASSSQGANEKLFF - TRBJ1-4 TRBD1 TRBV18
TGTGCCAGCAGCTTAGGGCTAGCGGGCCAGGCGCAGTATTTT CASSLGLAGQAQYF - TRBJ2-3 TRBD2 TRBV7-3
TGTGCCAGTATATCGACAGGAGGTTCCTATGGCTACACCTTC CASISTGGSYGYTF - TRBJ1-2 - TRBV19
TGCAGCGTAATGTCCCGGGACAGGGGGCTTCATGGCTACACCTTC CSVMSRDRGLHGYTF - TRBJ1-2 TRBD1 TRBV29-1
TGTGCCAGCAGCTTAGTAGTAGGACTCGGAGAGACCCAGTACTTC CASSLVVGLGETQYF once TRBJ2-5 - TRBV7-2
TGTGCCAGCAGGGAGGGACTTTATGAAAAACTGTTTTTT CASREGLYEKLFF - TRBJ1-4 - TRBV2
TGTGCCAGCAGCCCCGGGCTAGCAGAGACCCAGTACTTC CASSPGLAETQYF - TRBJ2-5 - TRBV3-1/TRBV3-2
TGCGCCAGCAGCTTGGGACAGGGGGATGCTGTTCAGTACTTC CASSLGQGDAVQYF few TRBJ2-4 TRBD1 TRBV5-1
TGTGCCAGCAGCTTTGGAGACAATGAGCAGTTCTTC CASSFGDNEQFF - TRBJ2-1 - TRBV7-9
TGTGCCAGCTCCCCTTCGATCGGGCGGGAGTACGAGCAGTACTTC CASSPSIGREYEQYF - TRBJ2-7 TRBD2 TRBV18